The entry below describes one T cell receptor beta chain. No antigen is known for it. Trimming removed 7 bases from V and 3 bases from J, with 13 bases in between. The germline gives CDR1 WSHSY, CDR2 SAAADI. The CDR3 sequence is 13 residues long. PCR involved 60 Vbeta and 13 Jbeta primers. Generated by immunoSEQ multiplex PCR, the TCRdb table keeps only in-frame clones and is missing some. The profile covers 200,000 or so clones, with approximately 83% appearing a single time and approximately 1.4% taken by the ten largest. This record comes from a study of cytomegalovirus exposure and HLA in healthy donors. Regarding the study as a whole: For most TCR beta V segments, an earlier analysis put the productive rate at about 87% or about 30% of the time. Within a later analysis, the majority of CMV-associated TCR beta chains appeared HLA-restricted. TCR beta V- and J-gene trimming, according to a later analysis, was linked to a missense DCLRE1C variant. Reported results showed that the classifier diagnosed cytomegalovirus status with high specificity and sensitivity.

Sequencing used PBMCs. The rearrangement links TRBV10-2 to TRBJ2-7, with D perhaps TRBD2 (6 bases). This receptor was identified in a girl aged 5-17 years in good health and CMV-seronegative. This CDR3 reads CASTGGPFYEQYF. CDR3 DNA sequence: TGCGCCAGCACCGGGGGACCATTCTACGAGCAGTACTTC.